This is a list of T cell receptor beta chains from one sample in a study of T cell responses to AZD1222 COVID-19 vaccine. The table came from immunoSEQ multiplex PCR; TCRdb's copy has only in-frame clones and leaves some out. Here the sample spans some 200,000 clones, approximately 93% being singletons. Specimen: peripheral blood, collected on day 0 of AZD1222 vaccination. These receptors all stem from an adult in good health. Both conserved end residues are part of each CDR3. The order of the fields is CDR3 protein, CDR3 DNA, clone size, D gene, J gene, V gene. The D gene is left open where the match is weak. Clone size is stated in some rows and not others, as once, few, many or a class when expanded.

CATPGNTEAFF,TGTGCCACCCCGGGGAACACTGAAGCTTTCTTT,-,-,TRBJ1-1,TRBV15
CASTPTGFSYEQYF,TGTGCCAGCACCCCCACAGGGTTCTCCTACGAGCAGTACTTC,-,-,TRBJ2-7,TRBV28
CASSEARGLTEAFF,TGCGCCAGCAGTGAGGCCCGGGGCCTGACTGAAGCTTTCTTT,-,-,TRBJ1-1,TRBV10-2
CASSPGPLGPNTGELFF,TGCGCCAGCAGCCCGGGACCCCTGGGCCCGAACACCGGGGAGCTGTTTTTT,once,-,TRBJ2-2,TRBV4-1
CASSPSSVGKGTGELFF,TGTGCCAGCAGCCCCTCCTCGGTAGGGAAGGGCACCGGGGAGCTGTTTTTT,few,-,TRBJ2-2,TRBV7-6
CASSYSRWDSDEQYF,TGTGCCAGCAGTTACTCGAGATGGGACTCTGACGAGCAGTACTTC,-,-,TRBJ2-7,TRBV6-5
CASSYGVSGRAAYTF,TGTGCCAGCAGTTACGGAGTTTCGGGCAGGGCGGCCTACACCTTC,-,-,TRBJ1-2,TRBV6-5
CASSGTGALNEKLFF,TGTGCCAGCAGCGGGACAGGGGCCCTTAATGAAAAACTGTTTTTT,-,TRBD1,TRBJ1-4,TRBV9
CASSIHGTGHSNYGYTF,TGTGCCAGTAGTATCCACGGGACAGGCCACTCTAACTATGGCTACACCTTC,-,TRBD1,TRBJ1-2,TRBV19
CASSEIGQTYNEQFF,TGTGCCAGCAGTGAAATAGGGCAGACCTACAATGAGCAGTTCTTC,-,-,TRBJ2-1,TRBV6-1
CASGLYRGRYTEAFF,TGTGCTAGTGGTTTATACAGGGGGAGGTACACTGAAGCTTTCTTT,-,TRBD1,TRBJ1-1,TRBV12-5
CAIPGQSSYEQYF,TGTGCCATCCCGGGACAGAGTTCCTACGAGCAGTACTTC,-,TRBD1,TRBJ2-7,TRBV7-9
CASSPLQGTETQYF,TGTGCCAGCAGCCCCCTACAGGGAACGGAGACCCAGTACTTC,-,-,TRBJ2-5,TRBV3-1/TRBV3-2
CASSLGNLDRNSNQPQHF,TGTGCCAGCAGCTTAGGAAATCTAGACCGGAATAGCAATCAGCCCCAGCATTTT,-,-,TRBJ1-5,TRBV7-9
CSVRHGGSLAKNIQYF,TGCAGCGTCCGCCACGGGGGCAGTTTAGCCAAAAACATTCAGTACTTC,-,-,TRBJ2-4,TRBV29-1
CASRGHYEQYF,TGTGCCAGCAGAGGTCACTACGAGCAGTACTTC,-,-,TRBJ2-7,TRBV28
CASSLTGPDGYTF,TGTGCCAGCAGCTTAACGGGACCCGATGGCTACACCTTC,-,-,TRBJ1-2,TRBV7-9
CASSLQSYGYTF,TGCGCCAGCAGCTTGCAGTCTTATGGCTACACCTTC,-,-,TRBJ1-2,TRBV5-1
CASTLTRGHTEAFF,TGTGCCAGCACCCTAACCAGGGGACACACTGAAGCTTTCTTT,-,-,TRBJ1-1,TRBV5-4
CASSLVGGYEQYF,TGTGCCAGCAGCTTAGTTGGGGGCTACGAGCAGTACTTC,-,-,TRBJ2-7,TRBV7-9
CASSLTGDGIQYF,TGTGCCAGCAGCTTAACCGGAGATGGCATTCAGTACTTC,-,-,TRBJ2-4,TRBV7-9
CASGLGPLNEQFF,TGTGCCTCGGGCCTAGGGCCCCTCAATGAGCAGTTCTTC,-,-,TRBJ2-1,TRBV7-7
CASSSYSGHQPQHF,TGTGCCAGCAGTTCCTATTCAGGGCATCAGCCCCAGCATTTT,-,-,TRBJ1-5,TRBV6-5
CASSAWIMNTEAFF,TGTGCCAGCTCAGCATGGATTATGAACACTGAAGCTTTCTTT,-,-,TRBJ1-1,TRBV18
CASSVGRNQPQHF,TGTGCCAGCTCCGTCGGGCGCAATCAGCCCCAGCATTTT,-,-,TRBJ1-5,TRBV11-2
CASSFSGKYGYTF,TGTGCCAGCAGTTTTTCAGGGAAGTATGGCTACACCTTC,-,-,TRBJ1-2,TRBV12-3/TRBV12-4
CAQSLSSYEQYF,TGTGCCCAAAGCTTGAGCTCCTACGAGCAGTACTTC,-,-,TRBJ2-7,TRBV30
CASSQGALSGSNSPLHF,TGTGCCAGCAGCCAAGGAGCCCTATCGGGGTCGAATTCACCCCTCCACTTT,once,-,TRBJ1-6,TRBV4-2
CASSEDRGLYEQYF,TGTGCCAGCAGTGAAGACAGGGGGCTTTACGAGCAGTACTTC,-,TRBD1,TRBJ2-7,TRBV2
CASSQHRTGGNYGYTF,TGTGCCAGCAGCCAACATAGGACAGGGGGCAACTATGGCTACACCTTC,many,TRBD1,TRBJ1-2,TRBV3-1/TRBV3-2
CASSQTVMNTEAFF,TGTGCCAGCAGCCAGACGGTTATGAACACTGAAGCTTTCTTT,-,-,TRBJ1-1,TRBV7-9
CASSHGQGYYEQYF,TGTGCCAGCAGCCACGGACAGGGGTACTACGAGCAGTACTTC,-,TRBD1,TRBJ2-7,TRBV6-2/TRBV6-3